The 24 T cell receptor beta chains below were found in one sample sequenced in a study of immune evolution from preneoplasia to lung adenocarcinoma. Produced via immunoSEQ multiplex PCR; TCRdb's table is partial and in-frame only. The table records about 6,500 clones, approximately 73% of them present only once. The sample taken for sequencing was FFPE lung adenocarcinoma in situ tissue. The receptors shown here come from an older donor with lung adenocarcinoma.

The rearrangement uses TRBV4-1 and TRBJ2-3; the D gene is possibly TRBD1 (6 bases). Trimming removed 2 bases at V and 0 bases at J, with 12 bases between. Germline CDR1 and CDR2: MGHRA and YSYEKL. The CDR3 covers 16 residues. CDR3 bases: TGCGCCAGCAGCCAACGAAGGGGGATGAGCACAGATACGCAGTATTTT. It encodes CASSQRRGMSTDTQYF.

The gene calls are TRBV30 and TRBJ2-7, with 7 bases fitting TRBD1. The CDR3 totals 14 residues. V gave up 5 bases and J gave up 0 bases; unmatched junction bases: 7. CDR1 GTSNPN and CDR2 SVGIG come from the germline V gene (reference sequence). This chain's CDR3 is CAWGRGTASYEQYF. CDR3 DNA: TGTGCCTGGGGTCGTGGGACAGCCTCCTACGAGCAGTACTTC.

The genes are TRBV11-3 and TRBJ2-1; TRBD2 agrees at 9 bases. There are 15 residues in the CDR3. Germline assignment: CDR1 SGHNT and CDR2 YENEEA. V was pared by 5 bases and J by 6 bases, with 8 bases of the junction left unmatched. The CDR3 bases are TGTGCCAGCAGCCCAAATAGCGGGGGCTTCAATGAGCAGTTCTTC. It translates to CASSPNSGGFNEQFF.

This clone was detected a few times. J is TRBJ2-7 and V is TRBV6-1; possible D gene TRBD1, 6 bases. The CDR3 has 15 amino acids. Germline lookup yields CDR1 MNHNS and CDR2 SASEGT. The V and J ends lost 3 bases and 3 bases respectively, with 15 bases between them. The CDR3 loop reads CASSESVGGVYEQYF. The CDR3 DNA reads TGTGCCAGCAGTGAGTCCGTAGGGGGAGTCTACGAGCAGTACTTC.

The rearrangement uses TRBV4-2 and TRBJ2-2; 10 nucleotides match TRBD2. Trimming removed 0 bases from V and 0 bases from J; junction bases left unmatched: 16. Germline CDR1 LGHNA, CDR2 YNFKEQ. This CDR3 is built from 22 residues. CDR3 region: CASSQDLGAPSGSFANTGELFF. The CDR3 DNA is TGTGCCAGCAGCCAAGATCTTGGGGCTCCTAGCGGGAGTTTCGCGAACACCGGGGAGCTGTTTTTT.

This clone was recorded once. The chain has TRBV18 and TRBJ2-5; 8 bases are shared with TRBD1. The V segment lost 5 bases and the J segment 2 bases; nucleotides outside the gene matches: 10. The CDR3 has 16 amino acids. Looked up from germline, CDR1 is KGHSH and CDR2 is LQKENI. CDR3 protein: CASSSASYRGQETQYF. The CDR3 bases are TGTGCCAGCTCATCCGCCTCCTACAGGGGGCAAGAGACCCAGTACTTC.

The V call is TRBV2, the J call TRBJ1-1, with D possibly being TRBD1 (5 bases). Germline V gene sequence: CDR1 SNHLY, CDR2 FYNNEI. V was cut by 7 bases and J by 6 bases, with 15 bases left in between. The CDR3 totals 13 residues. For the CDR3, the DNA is TGTGCCAGCATTGGGGCGGTTCCGGCTGAAGCTTTCTTT. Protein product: CASIGAVPAEAFF.

The CDR3: CASSYDYQQYF. The CDR3 DNA follows: TGTGCCAGCAGTTACGATTACCAGCAGTACTTC. The chain couples TRBV6-1 to TRBJ2-5; no clear D gene. The CDR3 consists of 11 residues. CDR1 and CDR2 (germline): MNHNS, SASEGT. V was trimmed by 5 bases and J by 11 bases, leaving 12 bases between them.

In nucleotides, the CDR3 is TGTGCCTGGAGGCCCGGGGGTTATAGCAATCAGCCCCAGCATTTT. Its translation: CAWRPGGYSNQPQHF. The chain is built from TRBV30 and TRBJ1-5; a weak D match, TRBD1 (5 bases). CDR1 is GTSNPN and CDR2 is SVGIG in the germline V gene (reference sequence). This CDR3 has 15 residues. V was pared by 3 bases and J by 0 bases, with 12 bases between. Full variable domain (missing parts from reference TRBV30 and TRBJ1-5): SQTIHQWPATLVQPVGSPLSLECTVEGTSNPNLYWYRQAAGRGLQLLFYSVGIGQISSEVPQNLSASRPQDRQFILSSKKLLLSDSGFYLCAWRPGGYSNQPQHFGDGTRLSIL.

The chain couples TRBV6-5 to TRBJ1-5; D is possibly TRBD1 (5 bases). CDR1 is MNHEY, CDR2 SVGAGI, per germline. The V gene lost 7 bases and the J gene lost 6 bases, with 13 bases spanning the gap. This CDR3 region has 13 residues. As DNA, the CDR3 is TGTGCCAGCAAAGGACAAGAGGGTCAGCCCCAGCATTTT. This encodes CASKGQEGQPQHF.

Here the CDR3 DNA reads TGTGCCAGCAGCGACCCGGGGGGAATGAACACTGAAGCTTTCTTT. Its translation: CASSDPGGMNTEAFF. The chain uses TRBV6-6 and TRBJ1-1; maybe TRBD1 (5 bases). Germline V gene lookup returns CDR1 MNHNY and CDR2 SVGAGI (reference sequence). With 6 bases removed from V and 0 bases from J, the gap between germline ends came to 14 bases. The CDR3 loop spans 15 amino acids.

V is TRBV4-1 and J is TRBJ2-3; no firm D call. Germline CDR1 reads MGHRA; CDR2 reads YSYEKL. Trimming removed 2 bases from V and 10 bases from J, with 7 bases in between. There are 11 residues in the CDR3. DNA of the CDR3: TGCGCCAGCAGCCAACCTGGACCGCAGTATTTT. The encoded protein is CASSQPGPQYF.

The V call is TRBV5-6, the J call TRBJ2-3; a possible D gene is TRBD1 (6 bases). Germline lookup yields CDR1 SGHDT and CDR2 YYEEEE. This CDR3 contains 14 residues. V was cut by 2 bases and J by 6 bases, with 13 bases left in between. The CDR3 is CASSFPVQGDTQYF. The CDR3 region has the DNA TGTGCCAGCAGCTTTCCCGTGCAGGGGGATACGCAGTATTTT.

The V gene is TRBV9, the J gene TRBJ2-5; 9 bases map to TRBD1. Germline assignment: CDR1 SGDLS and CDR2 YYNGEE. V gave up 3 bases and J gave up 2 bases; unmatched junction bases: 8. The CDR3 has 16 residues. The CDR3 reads CASSAAWGQGQETQYF. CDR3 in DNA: TGTGCCAGCAGCGCAGCATGGGGACAGGGTCAAGAGACCCAGTACTTC.

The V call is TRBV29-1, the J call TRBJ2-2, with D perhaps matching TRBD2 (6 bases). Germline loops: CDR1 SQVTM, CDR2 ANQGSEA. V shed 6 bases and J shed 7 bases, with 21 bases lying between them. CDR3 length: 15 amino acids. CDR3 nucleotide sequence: TGCAGCGTCGGTGGTGTCGGAGGGTGGGGCGGGGAGCTGTTTTTT. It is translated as CSVGGVGGWGGELFF.

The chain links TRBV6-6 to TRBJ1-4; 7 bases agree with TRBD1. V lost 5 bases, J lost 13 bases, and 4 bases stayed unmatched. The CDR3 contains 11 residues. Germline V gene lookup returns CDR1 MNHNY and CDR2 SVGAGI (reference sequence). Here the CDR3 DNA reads TGTGCCAGCAGTGCGACAGGGCGACTGTTTTTT. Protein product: CASSATGRLFF.

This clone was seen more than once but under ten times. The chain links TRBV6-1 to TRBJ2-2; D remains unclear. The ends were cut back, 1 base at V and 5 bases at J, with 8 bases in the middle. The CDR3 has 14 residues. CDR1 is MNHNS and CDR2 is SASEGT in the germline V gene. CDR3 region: CASSEVPRTGELFF. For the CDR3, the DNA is TGTGCCAGCAGTGAAGTCCCCAGGACCGGGGAGCTGTTTTTT.

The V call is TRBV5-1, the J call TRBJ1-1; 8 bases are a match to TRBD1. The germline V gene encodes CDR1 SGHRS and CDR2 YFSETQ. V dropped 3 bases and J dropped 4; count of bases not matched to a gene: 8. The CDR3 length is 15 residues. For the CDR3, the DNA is TGCGCCAGCAGCTCGGAGACAGGGGTTGCCACTGAAGCTTTCTTT. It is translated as CASSSETGVATEAFF.

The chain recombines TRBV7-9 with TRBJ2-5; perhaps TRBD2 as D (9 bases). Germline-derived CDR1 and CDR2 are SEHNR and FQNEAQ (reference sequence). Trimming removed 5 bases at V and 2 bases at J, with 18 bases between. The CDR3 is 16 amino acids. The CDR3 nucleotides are TGTGCCAGCAGCCAGGGGGCTAGCGGGGCACAAGAGACCCAGTACTTC. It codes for CASSQGASGAQETQYF.

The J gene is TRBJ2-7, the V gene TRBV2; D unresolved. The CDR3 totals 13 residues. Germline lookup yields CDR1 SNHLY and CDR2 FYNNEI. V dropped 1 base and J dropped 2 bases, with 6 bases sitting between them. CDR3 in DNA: TGTGCCAGCAGTGAAGACAGAACCTACGAGCAGTACTTC. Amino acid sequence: CASSEDRTYEQYF.

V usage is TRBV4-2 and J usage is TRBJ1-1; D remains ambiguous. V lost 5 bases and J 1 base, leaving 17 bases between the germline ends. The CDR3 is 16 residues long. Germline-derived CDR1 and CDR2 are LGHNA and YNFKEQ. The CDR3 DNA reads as TGTGCCAGCAGCTTGATGGGGAGGATAAGGAACACTGAAGCTTTCTTT. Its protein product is CASSLMGRIRNTEAFF.

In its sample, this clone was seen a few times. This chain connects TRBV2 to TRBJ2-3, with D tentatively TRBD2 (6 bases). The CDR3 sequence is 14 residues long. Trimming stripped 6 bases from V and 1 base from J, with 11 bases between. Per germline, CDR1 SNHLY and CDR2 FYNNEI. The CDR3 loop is CASRFSGGTDTQYF. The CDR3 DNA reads TGTGCCAGCAGATTTAGCGGAGGCACAGATACGCAGTATTTT.

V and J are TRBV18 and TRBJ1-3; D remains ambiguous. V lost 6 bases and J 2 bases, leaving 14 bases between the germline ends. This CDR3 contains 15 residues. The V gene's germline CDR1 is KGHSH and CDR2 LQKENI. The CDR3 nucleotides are TGTGCCAGCTCGCATACTTCGGTTACTGGAAACACCATATATTTT. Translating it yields CASSHTSVTGNTIYF. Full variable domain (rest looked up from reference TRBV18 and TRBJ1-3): NAGVMQNPRHLVRRRGQEARLRCSPMKGHSHVYWYRQLPEEGLKFMVYLQKENIIDESGMPKERFSAEFPKEGPSILRIQQVVRGDSAAYFCASSHTSVTGNTIYFGEGSWLTVV.

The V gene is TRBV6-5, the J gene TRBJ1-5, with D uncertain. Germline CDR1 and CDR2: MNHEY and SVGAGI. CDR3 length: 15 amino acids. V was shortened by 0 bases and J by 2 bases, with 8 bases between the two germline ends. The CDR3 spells CASSYSRQGNQPQHF. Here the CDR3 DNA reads TGTGCCAGCAGTTACTCGAGGCAGGGCAATCAGCCCCAGCATTTT.